This passage covers 8 T cell receptor beta chains from one sample sequenced in a study of blood T cell repertoires in COVID-19. Measured with immunoSEQ multiplex PCR; TCRdb has only the in-frame clones, and not every one. The table shows some 250,000 clones, with 86% occurring only once. Source material: peripheral blood. These receptor sequences come from an elderly man with acute or convalescent COVID-19.

The chain employs TRBV4-2 and TRBJ1-2; no reliable D call. This CDR3 comprises 14 residues. The V and J ends lost 0 bases and 5 bases respectively, with 10 bases between them. Germline values: CDR1 LGHNA, CDR2 YNFKEQ. The CDR3 loop reads CASSQDLEQYGYTF. Written as DNA, the CDR3 is TGTGCCAGCAGCCAAGACCTGGAGCAGTATGGCTACACCTTC.

The chain employs TRBV5-1 and TRBJ2-2; D is possibly TRBD1 (5 bases). This CDR3 spans 14 amino acids. V was clipped by 0 bases and J by 6 bases, with 9 bases between them. In germline, CDR1 is SGHRS, CDR2 YFSETQ. Here the CDR3 DNA reads TGCGCCAGCAGCTTGGAGGGGTACCCCGGGGAGCTGTTTTTT. It codes for CASSLEGYPGELFF.

The J gene is TRBJ2-2, the V gene TRBV5-6, with 7 bases lining up with TRBD1. The length of the CDR3 is 17 residues. Germline V gene sequence: CDR1 SGHDT, CDR2 YYEEEE. Trimming cost V 2 bases and J 1 base; bases outside gene matches: 8. For the CDR3, the DNA is TGTGCCAGCAGCTTTTACAACAGGGGCGAGAACACCGGGGAGCTGTTTTTT. Amino acids: CASSFYNRGENTGELFF.

This chain connects TRBV4-2 to TRBJ2-5; 16 bases line up with TRBD2. The CDR3 is 18 amino acids. V lost 5 bases to trimming and J lost 2 bases; unmatched junction nucleotides: 8. CDR1 LGHNA and CDR2 YNFKEQ come from the germline V gene. The CDR3 sequence: CASSMGTSGGDRQETQYF. The CDR3 DNA reads as TGTGCCAGCAGCATGGGGACTAGCGGGGGGGACAGACAAGAGACCCAGTACTTC.

This chain uses TRBV19 with TRBJ2-7; 7 bases line up with TRBD2. V lost 4 bases to trimming and J lost 4 bases; unmatched junction nucleotides: 4. This CDR3 comprises 13 residues. The germline CDR1 and CDR2 sequences are LNHDA and SQIVND (reference sequence). CDR3 amino acids: CASSKGRGYEQYF. DNA of the CDR3: TGTGCCAGTAGTAAAGGGCGGGGGTACGAGCAGTACTTC.

The gene calls are TRBV28 and TRBJ2-7; D is possibly TRBD1 (5 bases). The CDR3 runs to 13 residues. Trimming took 6 bases from V and 5 from J, leaving 14 bases between them. From germline, CDR1 is MDHEN and CDR2 SYDVKM. This CDR3 reads CASSLREGHEQYF. In DNA, the CDR3 is TGTGCCAGCAGCCTCAGGGAAGGCCACGAGCAGTACTTC.

This clone came up a few times. The CDR3 DNA reads TGTGCCACCCATGGGCAGGGGTGGACTGAAGCTTTCTTT. It codes for CATHGQGWTEAFF. The rearrangement links TRBV6-5 to TRBJ1-1; tentative D call: TRBD1 (6 bases). V lost 10 bases to trimming and J lost 5 bases, with 17 bases between them. CDR1 MNHEY and CDR2 SVGAGI come from the germline V gene. This CDR3 comprises 13 residues.

V and J are TRBV5-1 and TRBJ2-2, with TRBD1 identical over 8 bases. V shed 5 bases and J 7 bases; nucleotides not matched to a gene: 10. CDR3 length: 15 residues. The germline CDR1 and CDR2 sequences are SGHRS and YFSETQ. In DNA form, the CDR3 reads TGCGCCAGCAGTGCAAGCCAGGGGGCCGTCGGGGAGCTGTTTTTT. It specifies CASSASQGAVGELFF.